These 18 T cell receptor beta chains were all obtained from the same sample, sequenced in a study of T-cell reconstitution after alpha-beta-depleted transplantation in children. Unique molecular identifiers were built into the TCRbeta library. TCRdb processed the PCR reads anew with MiXCR; each CDR3 protein has one entry. The sample contains roughly 200,000 distinct CDR3 sequences, approximately 8% of which appear only once. The sample here was PBMCs, mostly from graft donor cells, taken 360 days after TCRalphabeta/CD19-depleted stem cell transplant. Receptors were obtained from a male patient aged 2 to 9 who had a stem cell transplant for acute myeloid leukemia, so the T cells may come from the graft donor.

This clonotype was seen ten or more times. The rearrangement joins TRBV10-2 to TRBJ2-7; D might be TRBD2 (6 bases). The CDR3 is 16 residues long. Trimming stripped 3 bases from V and 0 bases from J, with 15 bases between. Per germline, CDR1 WSHSY and CDR2 SAAADI. The CDR3 DNA reads as TGCGCCAGCAGTGACATGGGGCGGGGAAGCTCCTACGAGCAGTACGTC. Translation: CASSDMGRGSSYEQYV.

This clonotype has a count of ten or more. This chain connects TRBV3-1 to TRBJ2-5; either TRBD1 or TRBD2 may fit D (5 bases each). Between the trimmed V and J ends, which lost 3 bases and 2 bases, there was a span of 16 bases. Germline CDR1 LGHDT, CDR2 YNNKEL (reference sequence). The CDR3 contains 16 residues. CDR3 amino acids: CASSHAVGWGQETQYF. CDR3 DNA: TGTGCCAGCAGCCATGCCGTGGGATGGGGGCAAGAGACCCAGTACTTC.

This clonotype was detected many times. This sequence joins TRBV12-3 or TRBV12-4 and TRBJ2-7, with D possibly being TRBD1 or TRBD2 (5 bases each). The CDR3 contains 14 residues. The ends were cut back, 5 bases at V and 5 bases at J, with 16 bases in the middle. Here the CDR3 DNA reads TGTGCCAGCAGTCCGGCGGGCAGGGTCCACGAGCAGTACTTC. Protein: CASSPAGRVHEQYF.

This clonotype was observed many times. J is TRBJ2-2 and V is TRBV20-1, with 7 bases lining up with TRBD1. With 6 bases clipped from V and 4 bases from J, the junction kept 5 bases outside the gene matches. CDR1 is DFQATT, CDR2 SNEGSKA, per germline (reference sequence). This CDR3 contains 13 residues. CDR3 sequence: CSAPDRATGELFF. Here the CDR3 DNA reads TGCAGTGCCCCTGACAGGGCCACCGGGGAGCTGTTTTTT.

This clonotype has just a few counts. The rearrangement links TRBV5-1 to TRBJ2-5, with D possibly matching TRBD1 (6 bases). This CDR3 spans 14 amino acids. Germline loops: CDR1 SGHRS, CDR2 YFSETQ. V dropped 4 bases and J dropped 2 bases, with 12 bases sitting between them. The CDR3 protein is CASSRTELQETQYF. The CDR3 coding sequence is TGCGCCAGCAGCCGGACAGAGCTTCAAGAGACCCAGTACTTC.

This clonotype was seen ten or more times. This chain uses TRBV29-1 with TRBJ1-1; D is undetermined. This CDR3 has 11 residues. Trimming removed 5 bases from V and 7 bases from J, with 11 bases in between. Germline-derived CDR1 and CDR2 are SQVTM and ANQGSEA. Here the CDR3 reads CSVPMQGEAFF. The CDR3 bases are TGCAGCGTTCCGATGCAAGGTGAAGCTTTCTTT.

This clonotype was seen only a few times. The rearrangement joins TRBV7-3 to TRBJ2-1; TRBD2 aligns across 12 bases. Germline V gives CDR1 SGHTA, CDR2 FQGTGA. J gave up 6 bases and V 6 bases, and 6 bases lay outside the gene matches. The CDR3 loop spans 15 amino acids. The CDR3 is CASSPTSGGLNEQFF. CDR3 sequence (DNA): TGTGCCAGCAGTCCTACTAGCGGGGGGCTCAATGAGCAGTTCTTC.

V is TRBV20-1 and J is TRBJ1-5; weak D call: TRBD1 (6 bases). Trimming stripped 5 bases from V and 0 bases from J, with 11 bases between. Germline-derived CDR1 and CDR2 are DFQATT and SNEGSKA (reference sequence). The CDR3 runs 14 residues. Here the CDR3 reads CSASAGDSNQPQHF. The CDR3 DNA reads as TGCAGTGCTTCCGCAGGGGATAGCAATCAGCCCCAGCATTTT.

This clonotype was seen repeatedly, ten times or more. The rearrangement joins TRBV5-1 to TRBJ2-7; no clear D gene. This CDR3 is built from 14 residues. Between the trimmed V and J ends, which lost 1 base and 2 bases, there was a span of 10 bases. Germline V gives CDR1 SGHRS, CDR2 YFSETQ. For the CDR3, the DNA is TGCGCCAGCAGCTTGAACGGAGAAACCTACGAGCAGTACTTC. Residues: CASSLNGETYEQYF. The variable domain in full, completed from reference TRBV5-1 and TRBJ2-7, reads KAGVTQTPRYLIKTRGQQVTLSCSPISGHRSVSWYQQTPGQGLQFLFEYFSETQRNKGNFPGRFSGRQFSNSRSEMNVSTLELGDSALYLCASSLNGETYEQYFGPGTRLTVT.

The chain links TRBV4-2 to TRBJ2-6; 10 bases align to TRBD2. Germline trimming cut 0 bases from V and 0 bases from J; bases unmatched to any gene: 2. Germline loops: CDR1 LGHNA, CDR2 YNFKEQ. The CDR3 is made up of 18 amino acids. CDR3 sequence reads: CASSQDPSGSSGANVLTF. The CDR3 DNA reads as TGTGCCAGCAGCCAAGACCCTAGCGGGAGCTCTGGGGCCAACGTCCTGACTTTC.

This clonotype was seen repeatedly, ten times or more. The rearrangement uses TRBV7-2 and TRBJ2-1, with 9 nucleotides matching TRBD2. Trimming took 4 bases from V and 4 from J; bases not matched to a gene: 20. The germline gives CDR1 SGHTA, CDR2 FQGNSA. The CDR3 extends over 20 amino acids. The CDR3 region is CASSYLGRGMAGGGYNEQFF. Here the CDR3 DNA reads TGTGCCAGCAGCTACTTAGGAAGGGGTATGGCGGGAGGGGGGTACAATGAGCAGTTCTTC.

The chain links TRBV5-1 to TRBJ2-3; no reliable D call. The CDR3 is 14 amino acids. Germline CDR1 is SGHRS and CDR2 is YFSETQ. With 0 bases removed from V and 1 base from J, the gap between germline ends came to 6 bases. CDR3 residues: CASSLVDGTDTQYF. Written as DNA, the CDR3 is TGCGCCAGCAGCTTGGTGGACGGCACAGATACGCAGTATTTT.

The sample holds many counts of this clonotype. The genes are TRBV10-3 and TRBJ1-6; D remains unclear. V lost 0 bases and J lost 6, with 6 bases in between. The germline gives CDR1 ENHRY, CDR2 SYGVKD. This CDR3 is built from 14 residues. CDR3 residues: CAISESRVNSPLHF. The CDR3 nucleotides read TGTGCCATCAGTGAGTCGAGGGTTAATTCACCCCTCCACTTT.

This clonotype has just a few counts. The genes are TRBV12-5 and TRBJ2-1; 8 positions agree with TRBD2. After removal of 6 bases from V and 3 bases from J, the junction contained 13 bases not matched to a gene. The CDR3 sequence is 17 residues long. In germline, CDR1 is LGHNT, CDR2 FRNRAP. The CDR3 region has the DNA TGTGCTAGTGGCACGGGACTAGTCGGTCCTAACTACAATGAGCAGTTCTTC. This translates into CASGTGLVGPNYNEQFF.

This clonotype has ten or more counts. V is TRBV6-1 and J is TRBJ2-2; D unresolved. CDR1 is MNHNS, CDR2 SASEGT, per germline. V dropped 6 bases and J dropped 5 bases, with 10 bases sitting between them. CDR3 size: 13 residues. CDR3 nucleotides: TGTGCCAGCAGCGCCTCAGGAACCGGGGAGCTGTTTTTT. Amino acid sequence: CASSASGTGELFF.

Only a few counts were recorded for this clonotype. This chain connects TRBV29-1 to TRBJ1-1, with D possibly TRBD1 on 6 matching bases. Germline values: CDR1 SQVTM, CDR2 ANQGSEA. This CDR3 has 17 amino acids. V lost 1 base and J 0 bases, leaving 18 bases between the germline ends. CDR3 sequence reads: CSVEVDGGQRMNTEAFF. Written as DNA, the CDR3 is TGCAGCGTTGAAGTCGATGGGGGGCAGAGGATGAACACTGAAGCTTTCTTT.

Only a few counts were recorded for this clonotype. J is TRBJ2-1 and V is TRBV3-1; D remains ambiguous. The CDR3 totals 16 residues. V was pared by 2 bases and J by 0 bases, with 11 bases between. CDR1 and CDR2 (germline): LGHDT, YNNKEL (reference sequence). DNA of the CDR3: TGTGCCAGCAGCCAACAGGCCCCGGGCTCCTACAATGAGCAGTTCTTC. Amino acid sequence: CASSQQAPGSYNEQFF.

The chain uses TRBV20-1 and TRBJ2-7, with TRBD1 as a possible D gene (6 bases). Germline CDR1 DFQATT, CDR2 SNEGSKA (reference sequence). The CDR3 is made up of 11 amino acids. The V and J ends lost 3 bases and 5 bases respectively, with 8 bases between them. The CDR3 sequence is CSASQGHEQYF. The CDR3 nucleotides are TGCAGTGCTAGCCAGGGGCACGAGCAGTACTTC.